This TCR beta chain was sequenced during a study of blood T cell repertoires in COVID-19. Germline V gives CDR1 SGHVS, CDR2 FQNEAQ. The CDR3 is 17 amino acids. The V gene end was trimmed by 6 bases and the J gene end by 6 bases; junction bases not matched to a gene: 16. Some clones are missing from TCRdb's copy, which holds only in-frame ones; the method was immunoSEQ multiplex PCR. The sample carries 150,000 or so clones, 70% to 90% recorded once. Sequenced: PBMCs or T cells enriched from blood (not recorded which). The sequence derives from a woman aged 45-59 years who had recovered from COVID-19. J is TRBJ1-2 and V is TRBV7-8; 10 nucleotides line up with TRBD1. As DNA, the CDR3 is TGTGCCAGCAGTCGAACCGGGACAGGGGAAAACCGGAATGGCTACACCTTC. Translating gives CASSRTGTGENRNGYTF.